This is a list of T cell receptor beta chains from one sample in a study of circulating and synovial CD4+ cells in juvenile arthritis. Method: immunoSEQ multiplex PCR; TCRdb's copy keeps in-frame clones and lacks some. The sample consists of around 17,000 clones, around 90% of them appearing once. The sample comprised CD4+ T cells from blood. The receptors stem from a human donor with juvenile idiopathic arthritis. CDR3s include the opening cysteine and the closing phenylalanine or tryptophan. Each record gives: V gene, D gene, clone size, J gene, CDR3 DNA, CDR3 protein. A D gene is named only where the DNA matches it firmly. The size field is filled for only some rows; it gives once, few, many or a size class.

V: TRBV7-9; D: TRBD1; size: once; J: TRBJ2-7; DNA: TGTGCCAGCAGCCAGACAGGGGACGAGCAGTACTTC; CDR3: CASSQTGDEQYF
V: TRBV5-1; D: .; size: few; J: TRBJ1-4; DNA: TGCGCCAGCAGCACAGGGTCCAATGAAAAACTGTTTTTT; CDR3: CASSTGSNEKLFF
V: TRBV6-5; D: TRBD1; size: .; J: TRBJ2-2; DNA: TGTGCCAGCAGTTACCGACAGGGGCTGGGCGCCGGGGAGCTGTTTTTT; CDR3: CASSYRQGLGAGELFF
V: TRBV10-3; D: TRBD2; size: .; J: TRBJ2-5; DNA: TGTGCCATCAGTAGGGGACTAGCGGGAGGGGAGCAAGAGACCCAGTACTTC; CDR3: CAISRGLAGGEQETQYF
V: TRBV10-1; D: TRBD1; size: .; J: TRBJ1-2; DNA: TGCGCCAGCAGTGACGGGACAGGGGTCCCCTACTATGGCTACACCTTC; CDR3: CASSDGTGVPYYGYTF
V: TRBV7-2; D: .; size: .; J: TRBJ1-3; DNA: TGTGCCAGCAGCTTAGCAGGGGTTTCTGGAAACACCATATATTTT; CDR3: CASSLAGVSGNTIYF
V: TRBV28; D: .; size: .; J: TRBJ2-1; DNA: TGTGCCAGCAGCTATTACAATGAGCAGTTCTTC; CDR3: CASSYYNEQFF
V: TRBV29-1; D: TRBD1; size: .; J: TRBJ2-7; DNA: TGCAGCGCCAGGGACAGCTCCTACGAGCAGTACTTC; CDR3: CSARDSSYEQYF
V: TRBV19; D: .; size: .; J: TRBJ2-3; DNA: TGTGCCAGTAGTATATGGGCATCAAATTGGGGCACAGATACGCAGTATTTT; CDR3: CASSIWASNWGTDTQYF
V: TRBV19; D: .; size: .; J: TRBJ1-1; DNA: TGTGCCAGTAGTATTAACGGGTGGGTTCTGAACACTGAAGCTTTCTTT; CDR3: CASSINGWVLNTEAFF
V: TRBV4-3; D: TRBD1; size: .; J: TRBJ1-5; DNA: TGCGCCAGCAGCCAGGACAGGCGGCAGCCCCAGCATTTT; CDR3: CASSQDRRQPQHF
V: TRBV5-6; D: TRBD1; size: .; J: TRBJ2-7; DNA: TGTGCCAGCAGCCCGCAGACGGGACAGTTCCCCTACGAGCAGTACTTC; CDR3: CASSPQTGQFPYEQYF
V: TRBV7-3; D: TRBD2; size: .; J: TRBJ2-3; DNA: TGTGCCAGCAGCTTAGGGAGACCGGGACTACCCACAGATACGCAGTATTTT; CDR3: CASSLGRPGLPTDTQYF
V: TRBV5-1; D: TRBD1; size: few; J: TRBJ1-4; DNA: TGCGCCAGCAGATTAGGACAGGGTGGTGAAAAACTGTTTTTT; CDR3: CASRLGQGGEKLFF
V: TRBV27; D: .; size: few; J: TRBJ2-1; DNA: TGTGCCAGCAGTAGAGAACCCCGTGGGAGAGAGCAGTTCTTC; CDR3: CASSREPRGREQFF
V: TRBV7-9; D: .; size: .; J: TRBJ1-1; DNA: TGTGCCAGCAGCTTTGGGGGCGAGAACACTGAAGCTTTCTTT; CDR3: CASSFGGENTEAFF
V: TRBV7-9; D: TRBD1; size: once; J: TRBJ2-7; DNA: TGTGCCAGCAGCTTGGGACAGGGGTATCGCTACGAGCAGTACTTC; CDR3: CASSLGQGYRYEQYF
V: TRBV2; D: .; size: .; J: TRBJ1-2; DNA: TGTGCCAGCAGGGGGACACTTACTAACTATGGCTACACCTTC; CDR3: CASRGTLTNYGYTF
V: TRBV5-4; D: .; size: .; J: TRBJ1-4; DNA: TGTGCCAGCAGACGCGGGACGGCAACTAATGAAAAACTGTTTTTT; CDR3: CASRRGTATNEKLFF
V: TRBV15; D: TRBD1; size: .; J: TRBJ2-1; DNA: TGTGCCACCGAGGGGACAGGGGGTTACAATGAGCAGTTCTTC; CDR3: CATEGTGGYNEQFF
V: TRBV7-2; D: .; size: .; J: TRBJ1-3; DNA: TGTGCCAGCAGCTCTACCACGAGAAACACCATATATTTT; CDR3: CASSSTTRNTIYF
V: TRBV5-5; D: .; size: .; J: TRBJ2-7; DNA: TGTGCCAGCAGCCGGGACATTAGCTACGAGCAGTACTTC; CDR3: CASSRDISYEQYF
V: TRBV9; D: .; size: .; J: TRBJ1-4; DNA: TGTGCCAGCAGCGTAGAGAGCGCAACTAATGAAAAACTGTTTTTT; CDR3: CASSVESATNEKLFF
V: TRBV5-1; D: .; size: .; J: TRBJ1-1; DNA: TGCGCCAGCAGCTTCGGTGAGTCCACTGAAGCTTTCTTT; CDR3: CASSFGESTEAFF
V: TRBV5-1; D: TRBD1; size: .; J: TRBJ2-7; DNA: TGCGCCAGCAGTTCCCCCGGGACAGGGCACAACGAGCAGTACTTC; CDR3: CASSSPGTGHNEQYF
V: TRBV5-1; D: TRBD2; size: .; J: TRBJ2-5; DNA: TGCGCCAGCGCCACTAGCGTTGAGGAGACCCAGTACTTC; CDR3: CASATSVEETQYF
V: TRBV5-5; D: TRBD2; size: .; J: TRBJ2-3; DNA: TGTGCCAGCAGCTTGGTAGGTAGCGGGAGAACCACAGATACGCAGTATTTT; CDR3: CASSLVGSGRTTDTQYF
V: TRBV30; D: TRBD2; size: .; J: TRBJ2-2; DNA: TGTGCCTGGGGGGGGACTAGCGGGAGGGCGGGGGGGGAGCTGTTTTTT; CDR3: CAWGGTSGRAGGELFF
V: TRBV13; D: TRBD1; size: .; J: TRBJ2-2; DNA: TGTGCCAGCGGGCAGGGGGACACCGGGGAGCTGTTTTTT; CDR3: CASGQGDTGELFF
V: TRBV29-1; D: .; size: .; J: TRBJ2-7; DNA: TGCAGCGTTGCCTTTTCGGCGCAGGGTATTAGGGAGCAGTACTTC; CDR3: CSVAFSAQGIREQYF
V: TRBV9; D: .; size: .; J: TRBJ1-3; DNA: TGTGCCAGCAGCGTACTCCCACAGGGACGCTCTGGAAACACCATATATTTT; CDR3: CASSVLPQGRSGNTIYF
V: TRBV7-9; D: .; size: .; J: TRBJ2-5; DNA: TGTGCCAGCAGCTTAGTGGTCGGGGGTCGAAAGACCCAGTACTTC; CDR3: CASSLVVGGRKTQYF
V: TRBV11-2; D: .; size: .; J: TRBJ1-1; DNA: TGTGCCAGCAGCTTAGCGTACAGGGCGAACACTGAAGCTTTCTTT; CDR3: CASSLAYRANTEAFF
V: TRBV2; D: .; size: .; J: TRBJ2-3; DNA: TGTGCCAGCAGTGAAGCCCTACTAAATCCAGATACGCAGTATTTT; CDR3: CASSEALLNPDTQYF
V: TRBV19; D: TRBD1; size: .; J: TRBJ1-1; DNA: TGTGCCAGTAGTATGACAGGGTTAGCTGAAGCTTTCTTT; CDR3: CASSMTGLAEAFF
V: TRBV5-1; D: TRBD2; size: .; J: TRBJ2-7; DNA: TGCGCCAGCAGCTTTGGCAGCGGGAGTGACGAGCAGTACTTC; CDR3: CASSFGSGSDEQYF
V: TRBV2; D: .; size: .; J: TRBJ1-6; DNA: TGTGCCAGCAGGGATTTTCAGGGGTATAATTCACCCCTCCACTTT; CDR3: CASRDFQGYNSPLHF
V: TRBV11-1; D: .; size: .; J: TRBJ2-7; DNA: TGTGCCAGCAGCTTCGCTGGAGGGGTCGGCGAGCAGTACTTC; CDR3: CASSFAGGVGEQYF
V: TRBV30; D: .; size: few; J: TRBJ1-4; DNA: TGTGCCTGGAAGGCAGGCCGGGGGATTGAAAAACTGTTTTTT; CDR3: CAWKAGRGIEKLFF
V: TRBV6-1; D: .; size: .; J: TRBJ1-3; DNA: TGTGCCAGCAGTTCAGGGTTCTCTGGAAACACCATATATTTT; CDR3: CASSSGFSGNTIYF